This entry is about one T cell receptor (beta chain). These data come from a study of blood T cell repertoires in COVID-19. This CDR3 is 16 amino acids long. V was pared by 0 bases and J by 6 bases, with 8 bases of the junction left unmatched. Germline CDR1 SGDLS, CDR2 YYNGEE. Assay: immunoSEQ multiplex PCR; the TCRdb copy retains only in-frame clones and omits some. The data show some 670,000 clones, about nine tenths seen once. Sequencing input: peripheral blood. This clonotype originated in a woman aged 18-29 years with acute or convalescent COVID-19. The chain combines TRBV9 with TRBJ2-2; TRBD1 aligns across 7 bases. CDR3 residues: CASSVDGAGGPGELFF. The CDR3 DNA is TGTGCCAGCAGCGTAGACGGTGCAGGGGGACCCGGGGAGCTGTTTTTT.